Below, 30 T cell receptor beta chains from the same sample are listed, as sequenced in a study of control samples from healthy donors and cancer patients. Clones were read by immunoSEQ multiplex PCR, and TCRdb kept only the in-frame ones, dropping some. In the table there are around 180,000 clones, around 88% of which are singletons. The sample taken for sequencing was blood. All receptors derive from a woman aged 30 to 39 in good health.

V gene TRBV7-2 combines with J gene TRBJ2-7, with 11 bases fitting TRBD2. This CDR3 comprises 14 residues. Germline V gives CDR1 SGHTA, CDR2 FQGNSA. Losses at the gene ends were 4 bases for V and 7 bases for J; bases not matched to a gene: 6. Here the CDR3 DNA reads TGTGCCAGCAGCTCACTAGCGGGAGAACGGGAGCAGTACTTC. Protein: CASSSLAGEREQYF. Based on the CDR3 plus reference TRBV7-2 and TRBJ2-7, the full variable domain is GAGVSQSPSNKVTEKGKDVELRCDPISGHTALYWYRQSLGQGLEFLIYFQGNSAPDKSGLPSDRFSAERTGGSVSTLTIQRTQQEDSAVYLCASSSLAGEREQYFGPGTRLTVT.

The chain carries TRBV28 and TRBJ2-5, with 9 bases that match TRBD1. The CDR3 contains 15 residues. Germline V CDR1 and CDR2: MDHEN, SYDVKM. V lost 6 bases to trimming and J lost 5 bases; unmatched junction nucleotides: 10. The CDR3 DNA reads as TGTGCCAGCAGCCCTGAGGCCGGGACAGGGGAGACCCAGTACTTC. It yields the protein CASSPEAGTGETQYF.

The CDR3 nucleotides are TGCGCCAGCAGCTTTGAAGAGACCCAGTACTTC. Protein: CASSFEETQYF. The J gene is TRBJ2-5, the V gene TRBV5-1, with D uncertain. The CDR3 sequence is 11 residues long. Germline CDR1 and CDR2: SGHRS and YFSETQ. With 2 bases removed from V and 3 bases from J, the gap between germline ends came to 2 bases.

V and J are TRBV10-3 and TRBJ2-3, with 7 bases that match TRBD2. Losses at the gene ends were 10 bases for V and 10 bases for J; bases not matched to a gene: 14. From germline, CDR1 is ENHRY and CDR2 SYGVKD. This CDR3 region has 13 residues. The CDR3 loop is CATLSGDPFSQYF. The CDR3 DNA reads as TGTGCCACCCTAAGCGGGGACCCGTTTTCGCAGTATTTT.

This clone was counted once. V is TRBV6-6 and J is TRBJ1-5; TRBD1 aligns across 7 bases. The CDR3 is 13 residues long. Germline assignment: CDR1 MNHNY and CDR2 SVGAGI (reference sequence). J was trimmed by 3 bases and V by 6 bases; bases with no gene match: 2. The chain's CDR3 is CASSGTVNQPQHF. CDR3 in DNA: TGTGCCAGCAGCGGGACAGTCAATCAGCCCCAGCATTTT.

For the CDR3, the DNA is TGTGCCAGCAGTTTCATCCCAGGGGGTTTGAACACTGAAGCTTTCTTT. It yields the protein CASSFIPGGLNTEAFF. This chain joins TRBV6-5 and TRBJ1-1; 7 nucleotides agree with TRBD1. Unmatched junction bases numbered 8, after V lost 4 bases and J lost 0 bases. Germline V gene lookup returns CDR1 MNHEY and CDR2 SVGAGI. The CDR3 extends over 16 amino acids.

The chain links TRBV25-1 to TRBJ1-1; D possibly corresponds to TRBD1 (6 bases). CDR1 is MGHDK, CDR2 SYGVNS, per germline. CDR3 length equals 15 residues. Trimming shortened V by 8 bases and J by 6 bases, and 22 bases separated the two germline ends. CDR3 nucleotides: TGTGCCAGCCTCGGGTTTGGGGGCGGAGGGGCTGAAGCTTTCTTT. This codes for CASLGFGGGGAEAFF.

About this clone: At one end, the junction sequence differs from germline, possibly due to a read error. This sequence joins TRBV5-1 and TRBJ1-2, with 7 bases matching TRBD1. This CDR3 spans 13 amino acids. The germline gives CDR1 SGHRS, CDR2 YFSETQ. The CDR3 protein is CASSPQGSYGHTF. The CDR3 DNA reads TGCGCCAGCAGCCCACAGGGGAGCTATGGCCACACCTTC.

The chain is built from TRBV10-1 and TRBJ2-3; D is uncertain. Trimming shortened V by 0 bases and J by 0 bases, and 7 bases separated the two germline ends. The CDR3 consists of 15 residues. Germline values: CDR1 WNHNN, CDR2 SYGVQD (reference sequence). The CDR3 sequence is CASSESRGSTDTQYF. DNA of the CDR3: TGCGCCAGCAGTGAGTCGAGAGGTAGCACAGATACGCAGTATTTT.

V and J are TRBV7-9 and TRBJ1-3; tentatively, D is TRBD1 (6 bases). CDR1 is SEHNR and CDR2 is FQNEAQ in the germline V gene (reference sequence). The CDR3 extends over 14 amino acids. V was cut by 3 bases and J by 5 bases, with 11 bases left in between. CDR3 DNA sequence: TGTGCCAGCAGCTTCGAGGGGGGAAGAAACACCATATATTTT. It codes for CASSFEGGRNTIYF.

The V and J genes are TRBV28 and TRBJ2-7; D uncertain. This CDR3 has 11 residues. The V gene lost 5 bases and the J gene lost 3 bases, with 5 bases spanning the gap. The germline V gene has CDR1 MDHEN and CDR2 SYDVKM. In nucleotides, the CDR3 is TGTGCCAGCAGTGCCCACTACGAGCAGTACTTC. This encodes CASSAHYEQYF.

The rearrangement uses TRBV7-8 and TRBJ2-3, with TRBD2 identical over 13 bases. V was pared by 5 bases and J by 4 bases, with 6 bases of the junction left unmatched. The CDR3 contains 16 residues. Germline CDR1 and CDR2: SGHVS and FQNEAQ. The CDR3 coding sequence is TGTGCCAGCAGCACACTAGCGGGAGGGGCGTCAGATACGCAGTATTTT. It encodes CASSTLAGGASDTQYF.

The V and J genes are TRBV5-6 and TRBJ1-4; D gene uncertain. Trimming left V 1 base short and J 0 bases short, with 13 bases between. From germline, CDR1 is SGHDT and CDR2 YYEEEE. The CDR3 covers 17 residues. CDR3 loop: CASSLFIRQSTNEKLFF. CDR3 in DNA: TGTGCCAGCAGCTTGTTCATCCGACAATCAACTAATGAAAAACTGTTTTTT. The whole variable domain, remainder taken from reference TRBV5-6 and TRBJ1-4, is DAGVTQSPTHLIKTRGQQVTLRCSPKSGHDTVSWYQQALGQGPQFIFQYYEEEERQRGNFPDRFSGHQFPNYSSELNVNALLLGDSALYLCASSLFIRQSTNEKLFFGSGTQLSVL.

The V call is TRBV28, the J call TRBJ1-2; D is uncertain. The CDR3 has 13 residues. Germline V lookup: CDR1 MDHEN, CDR2 SYDVKM. Trimming left V 3 bases short and J 4 bases short, with 9 bases between. DNA for the CDR3: TGTGCCAGCAGTTTGGGAGGTCTCTATGGCTACACCTTC. This gives the protein CASSLGGLYGYTF.

V and J are TRBV6-5 and TRBJ1-1; the D is unclear. Germline V gene sequence: CDR1 MNHEY, CDR2 SVGAGI. This CDR3 contains 14 residues. Trimming stripped 4 bases from V and 3 bases from J, with 12 bases between. The DNA for the CDR3 is TGTGCCAGCAGTTTTCCGGCCGGGGACACTGAAGCTTTCTTT. Translation gives CASSFPAGDTEAFF.

This chain joins TRBV28 and TRBJ2-3, with D perhaps assigned TRBD1 or TRBD2 (5 bases each). Germline V gene lookup returns CDR1 MDHEN and CDR2 SYDVKM. This CDR3 has 15 amino acids. V lost 6 bases and J 1 base, leaving 14 bases between the germline ends. In nucleotides, the CDR3 is TGTGCCAGCAGCCCCGCCCTGGGGGGCACAGATACGCAGTATTTT. Translated, it gives CASSPALGGTDTQYF.

The chain joins TRBV5-1 to TRBJ1-2, with D possibly TRBD1 on 5 matching bases. Looked up from germline, CDR1 is SGHRS and CDR2 is YFSETQ. V lost 7 bases and J lost 13, with 23 bases in between. This CDR3 is 13 amino acids long. The CDR3 sequence: CASSPAGDGRLTF. In nucleotides, the CDR3 is TGCGCCAGCTCCCCGGCGGGGGACGGCCGTCTCACCTTC.

The chain combines TRBV7-8 with TRBJ2-7; tentatively, D is TRBD2 (6 bases). CDR3 size: 15 residues. CDR1 is SGHVS and CDR2 is FQNEAQ in the germline V gene. Trimming shortened V by 5 bases and J by 1 base, and 15 bases separated the two germline ends. The CDR3 sequence is CASSHGWDSSYEQYF. The CDR3 bases are TGTGCCAGCAGCCACGGGTGGGACTCATCCTACGAGCAGTACTTC.

The gene calls are TRBV20-1 and TRBJ2-2, with D unresolved. The germline CDR1 and CDR2 sequences are DFQATT and SNEGSKA (reference sequence). The CDR3 length is 15 residues. Deletions cut 3 bases from V and 2 bases from J, with 13 bases between. Written as DNA, the CDR3 is TGCAGTGCTAGTTCCAGCCTTGGAAACACCGGGGAGCTGTTTTTT. Encoded protein: CSASSSLGNTGELFF.

This chain uses TRBV18 with TRBJ1-2; D is possibly TRBD1 (5 bases). This CDR3 spans 13 amino acids. Trimming removed 3 bases at V and 6 bases at J, with 11 bases between. Germline loops: CDR1 KGHSH, CDR2 LQKENI. This CDR3 is CASSPGTEHGYTF. The CDR3 DNA reads TGTGCCAGCTCACCTGGGACGGAGCATGGCTACACCTTC.

The J gene is TRBJ2-1, the V gene TRBV3-1 (or the pseudogene TRBV3-2); D could derive from TRBD1 or TRBD2 (6 bases each). V lost 1 base, J lost 1 base, and 20 bases lay in between. The CDR3 consists of 19 residues. CDR1 is LGHDT, CDR2 YNNKEL, per germline (reference sequence). Here the CDR3 DNA reads TGTGCCAGCAGCCAAGGGATGTTGGGTTCGGGGGCTTCCTACAATGAGCAGTTCTTC. Translated, it gives CASSQGMLGSGASYNEQFF.

CDR3 coding DNA: TGTGCCAGCAGCTTAGCCGGCCAGCTTCTTAATGAGCAGTTCTTC. As protein: CASSLAGQLLNEQFF. V usage is TRBV13 and J usage is TRBJ2-1; D is uncertain. V was shortened by 1 base and J by 7 bases, with 14 bases between the two germline ends. CDR1 is PRHDT, CDR2 FYEKMQ, per germline (reference sequence). The CDR3 extends over 15 amino acids.

The chain is built from TRBV5-1 and TRBJ2-7, with TRBD2 identical over 9 bases. Germline CDR1 and CDR2: SGHRS and YFSETQ. The V gene end was trimmed by 4 bases and the J gene end by 0 bases; junction bases not matched to a gene: 14. CDR3 length: 18 amino acids. CDR3 region: CASSPRGLAGPSSYEQYF. The CDR3 region has the DNA TGCGCCAGCAGCCCCCGGGGGCTAGCGGGGCCGAGCTCCTACGAGCAGTACTTC.

The chain recombines TRBV27 with TRBJ2-5; 8 nucleotides agree with TRBD2. CDR1 is MNHEY and CDR2 is SMNVEV in the germline V gene (reference sequence). The CDR3 is 13 amino acids. The V gene end was trimmed by 4 bases and the J gene end by 3 bases; junction bases not matched to a gene: 1. This CDR3 is CASSSTSEETQYF. DNA of the CDR3: TGTGCCAGCAGTTCGACTAGCGAAGAGACCCAGTACTTC.

The J gene is TRBJ2-6, the V gene TRBV28, with D possibly being TRBD1 or TRBD2 (5 bases each). Germline CDR1 MDHEN, CDR2 SYDVKM. Trimming took 3 bases from V and 0 from J, leaving 15 bases between them. The CDR3 sequence is 18 residues long. The CDR3 loop is CASSFPGQAISGANVLTF. As DNA, the CDR3 is TGTGCCAGCAGTTTCCCGGGGCAGGCGATCTCTGGGGCCAACGTCCTGACTTTC.

V usage is TRBV19 and J usage is TRBJ2-2; D not certain. The CDR3 covers 13 residues. V was cut by 4 bases and J by 3 bases, with 6 bases left in between. CDR1 is LNHDA and CDR2 is SQIVND in the germline V gene (reference sequence). In nucleotides, the CDR3 is TGTGCCAGTAGTAACATCTACACCGGGGAGCTGTTTTTT. It specifies CASSNIYTGELFF.

The V call is TRBV7-2, the J call TRBJ2-3, with D unresolved. V was pared by 5 bases and J by 3 bases, with 12 bases between. Germline V lookup: CDR1 SGHTA, CDR2 FQGNSA. The CDR3 has 14 amino acids. The CDR3 DNA is TGTGCCAGCAGCCTCCACGGGCGGACAGATACGCAGTATTTT. Translated, it gives CASSLHGRTDTQYF.

The rearrangement links TRBV28 to TRBJ2-2; D may be TRBD1 or TRBD2 (6 bases each). Germline V gene lookup returns CDR1 MDHEN and CDR2 SYDVKM. Trimming cost V 7 bases and J 7 bases, with 22 bases left between them. The CDR3 consists of 16 residues. CDR3: CASTPLEQGRSGELFF. The CDR3 DNA is TGTGCCAGCACCCCCCTAGAGCAGGGGAGGAGCGGGGAGCTGTTTTTT.

The CDR3 DNA sequence: TGCAGCGTTGAAGGAGGGGCGGGGGGTAACAATGAGCAGTTCTTC. Translating gives CSVEGGAGGNNEQFF. The chain recombines TRBV29-1 with TRBJ2-1; 8 positions match TRBD2. Germline V gene data show CDR1 as SQVTM and CDR2 as ANQGSEA. This CDR3 is 15 amino acids long. The V segment lost 1 base and the J segment 5 bases; nucleotides outside the gene matches: 7.

The chain has TRBV2 and TRBJ1-2; D may be TRBD1 (5 bases). V was clipped by 8 bases and J by 4 bases, with 14 bases between them. Germline values: CDR1 SNHLY, CDR2 FYNNEI. This CDR3 is 13 amino acids long. The CDR3 reads CASRGREGYGYTF. CDR3 in DNA: TGTGCCAGCCGAGGCAGGGAGGGCTATGGCTACACCTTC.